This T cell receptor (beta chain) was captured by sequencing in a study of cytomegalovirus exposure and HLA in healthy donors. Points from the study as a whole: The study had only CMV serostatus as immune exposure information. Later analysis reportedly placed an Asian-associated ancestry cluster below the approximately 650-donor mean in N-insertions.

Comment on this clone: Its antigen is not known.

The CDR3 spans 17 residues. With 4 bases clipped from V and 9 bases from J, the junction kept 17 bases outside the gene matches. The germline V gene has CDR1 SGHRS and CDR2 YFSETQ. The PCR had 60 Vbeta and 13 Jbeta primers. Per the original methods: An analysis that came later counted 73 million or so unique TCR beta chains, approximately 10 million shared. Profiling relied on immunoSEQ multiplex PCR, and the TCRdb table lists in-frame clones only, not all of them. V, J and clone size reflect that table, while D and trimming were determined from the DNA. The data contain some 99,000 clones, roughly two thirds of them singletons.

Specimen: PBMCs. V and J are TRBV5-1 and TRBJ2-1, with 9 bases identical to TRBD2. The clonotype originates from a man aged 40-50 years in good health and CMV-seronegative. The CDR3 protein is CASSPMPASGARGEQFF. The CDR3, as DNA: TGCGCCAGCAGCCCAATGCCAGCTAGCGGGGCTCGGGGTGAGCAGTTCTTC.